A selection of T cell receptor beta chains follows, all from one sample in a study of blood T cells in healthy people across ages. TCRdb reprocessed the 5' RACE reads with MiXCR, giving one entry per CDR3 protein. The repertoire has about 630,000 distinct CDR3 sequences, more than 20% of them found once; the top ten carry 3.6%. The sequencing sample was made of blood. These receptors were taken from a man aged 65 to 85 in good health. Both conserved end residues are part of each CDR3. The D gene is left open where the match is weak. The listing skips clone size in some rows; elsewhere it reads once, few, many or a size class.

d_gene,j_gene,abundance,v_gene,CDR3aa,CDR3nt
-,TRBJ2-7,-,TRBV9,CASSVVGEPVYEQYF,TGTGCCAGCAGCGTAGTAGGGGAGCCTGTATACGAGCAGTACTTC
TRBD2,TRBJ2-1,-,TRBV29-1,CSGGLAGAGNEQFF,TGCAGCGGGGGCTTAGCGGGAGCTGGTAATGAGCAGTTCTTC
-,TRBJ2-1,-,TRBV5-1,CASSFFGASSYNEQFF,TGCGCCAGCAGCTTCTTCGGGGCCTCCTCCTACAATGAGCAGTTCTTC
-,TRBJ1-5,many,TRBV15,CATHPGGNQPQHF,TGTGCCACTCATCCAGGGGGCAATCAGCCCCAGCATTTT
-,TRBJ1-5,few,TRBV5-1,CASSLGDRVNQPQHF,TGCGCCAGCAGCTTAGGAGACAGAGTCAATCAGCCCCAGCATTTT
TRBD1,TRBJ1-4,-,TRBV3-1,CASSQGTGSTNGKLFF,TGTGCCAGCAGCCAAGGGACAGGGTCGACTAATGGAAAACTGTTTTTT
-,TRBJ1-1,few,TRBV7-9,CASSPRGAVGNTEAFF,TGTGCCAGCAGCCCGCGGGGGGCGGTGGGAAACACTGAAGCTTTCTTT
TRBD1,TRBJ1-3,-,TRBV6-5,CASSSDRGKSSGNTIYF,TGTGCCAGCAGTTCGGACAGGGGGAAGAGCTCTGGAAACACCATATATTTT
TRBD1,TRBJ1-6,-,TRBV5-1,CASSKQGQDSPLHF,TGCGCCAGCAGCAAACAGGGGCAGGATTCACCCCTCCACTTT
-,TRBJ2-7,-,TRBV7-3,CASSSQGGPNEQYF,TGTGCCAGCAGCTCCCAGGGAGGCCCTAACGAGCAGTACTTC
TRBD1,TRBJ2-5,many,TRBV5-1,CASSSDRGFQETQYF,TGCGCCAGCAGCTCCGACAGGGGTTTTCAAGAGACCCAGTACTTC
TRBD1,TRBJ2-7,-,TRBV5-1,CASSAAGTGAGQYF,TGCGCCAGCAGCGCAGCCGGGACAGGGGCCGGGCAGTACTTC
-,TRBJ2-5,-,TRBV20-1,CSAFTGSGFVETQYF,TGCAGTGCCTTTACAGGGAGCGGCTTTGTAGAGACCCAGTACTTC
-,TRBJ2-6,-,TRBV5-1,CASRLAVGANVLTF,TGCGCCAGCAGACTGGCCGTTGGGGCCAACGTCCTGACTTTC
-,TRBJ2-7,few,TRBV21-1,CASSSPSEQYF,TGTGCCAGCAGCAGCCCCTCCGAGCAGTACTTC
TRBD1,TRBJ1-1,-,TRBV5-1,CASSRWTGTLNTEAFF,TGCGCCAGCAGCCGCTGGACAGGTACTTTGAACACTGAAGCTTTCTTT
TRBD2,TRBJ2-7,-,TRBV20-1,CSARVSGGSYEQYF,TGCAGTGCTAGAGTTTCGGGGGGCTCCTACGAGCAGTACTTC
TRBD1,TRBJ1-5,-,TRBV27,CASSPTPGQGGAYKHF,TGTGCCAGCAGTCCTACGCCGGGACAGGGGGGGGCCTATAAGCATTTT
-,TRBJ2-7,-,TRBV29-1,CSVVSSDSYEQYF,TGCAGCGTTGTGTCTAGCGACTCCTACGAGCAGTACTTC
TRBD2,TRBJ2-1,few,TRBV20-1,CSAPSPGRIAYNEQFF,TGCAGTGCTCCTAGCCCCGGGAGGATCGCATACAATGAGCAGTTCTTC
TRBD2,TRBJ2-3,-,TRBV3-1,CASSQDPTSGITDTQYF,TGTGCCAGCAGCCAAGATCCTACTAGCGGGATCACAGATACGCAGTATTTT